This T cell receptor beta chain was obtained from a study of cytomegalovirus exposure and HLA in healthy donors. Study-level findings and limits: Researchers counted approximately 160 TCR beta chains as cytomegalovirus-associated. In an earlier analysis, most TCR beta V segments were productive about 87% or about 30% of the time. In vitro confirmation showed a few CMV-associated chains to be CMV antigen specific. In a later analysis, TCR association rates varied by HLA locus: DRB1 most, HLA-C fewest.

In germline, CDR1 is SGHTA, CDR2 FQGNSA. The CDR3 contains 17 residues. The V gene end was trimmed by 0 bases and the J gene end by 2 bases; junction bases not matched to a gene: 9. On this clone: The target antigen is unknown.

The PCR contained 60 Vbeta and 13 Jbeta primers. Some clones are missing from TCRdb's copy, which holds only in-frame ones; the method was immunoSEQ multiplex PCR. The table records 150,000 to 200,000 clones, approximately 79% of them present only once. The material sequenced was PBMCs. V and J are TRBV7-2 and TRBJ2-7, with TRBD2 matching 8 bases. This TCR derives from a woman in her twenties or thirties in good health and CMV-seropositive. The CDR3 reads CASSLAAAGDFAYEQYF. CDR3 in DNA: TGTGCCAGCAGCTTAGCGGCAGCGGGAGACTTCGCCTACGAGCAGTACTTC. Full variable domain (missing parts from reference TRBV7-2 and TRBJ2-7): GAGVSQSPSNKVTEKGKDVELRCDPISGHTALYWYRQSLGQGLEFLIYFQGNSAPDKSGLPSDRFSAERTGGSVSTLTIQRTQQEDSAVYLCASSLAAAGDFAYEQYFGPGTRLTVT.